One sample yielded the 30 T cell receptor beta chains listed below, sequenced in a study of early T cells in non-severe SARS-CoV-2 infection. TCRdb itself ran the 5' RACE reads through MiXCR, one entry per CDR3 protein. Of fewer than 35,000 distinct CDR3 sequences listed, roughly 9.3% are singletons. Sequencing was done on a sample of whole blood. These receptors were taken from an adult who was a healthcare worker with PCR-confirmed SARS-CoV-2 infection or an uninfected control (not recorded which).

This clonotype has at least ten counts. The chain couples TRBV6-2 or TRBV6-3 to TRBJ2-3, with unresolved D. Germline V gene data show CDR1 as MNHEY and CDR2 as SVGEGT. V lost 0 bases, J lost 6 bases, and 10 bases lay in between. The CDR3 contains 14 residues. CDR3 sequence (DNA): TGTGCCAGCAGTTACTCTCCTTTCGGGGATACGCAGTATTTT. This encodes CASSYSPFGDTQYF.

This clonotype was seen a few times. CDR3 sequence reads: CASSPLAGRTDTQYF. The DNA of the CDR3 is TGTGCCAGCTCACCGCTAGCGGGCCGCACAGATACGCAGTATTTT. J is TRBJ2-3 and V is TRBV18; 8 positions match TRBD2. Germline V lookup: CDR1 KGHSH, CDR2 LQKENI. Trimming at V came to 3 bases and at J to 1 base, leaving 3 bases not matched to a gene. The CDR3 covers 15 residues.

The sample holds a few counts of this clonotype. CDR3 sequence reads: CSASKARTGPDGYTF. CDR3 nucleotides: TGCAGTGCTAGTAAAGCCCGGACAGGGCCGGATGGCTACACCTTC. This chain links TRBV20-1 with TRBJ1-2; 8 bases align to TRBD1. Trimming removed 3 bases from V and 6 bases from J; junction bases left unmatched: 12. The CDR3 contains 15 residues. The V gene's germline CDR1 is DFQATT and CDR2 SNEGSKA (reference sequence).

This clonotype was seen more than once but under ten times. In nucleotides, the CDR3 is TGTGCCAGCCCCCCCCTCGGCGGTAGCACCGGGGAGCTGTTTTTT. It encodes CASPPLGGSTGELFF. This chain uses TRBV21-1 with TRBJ2-2; the DNA was not used to check the table's D call, TRBD1. TRBV21-1 is listed as a pseudogene. This CDR3 has 15 amino acids.

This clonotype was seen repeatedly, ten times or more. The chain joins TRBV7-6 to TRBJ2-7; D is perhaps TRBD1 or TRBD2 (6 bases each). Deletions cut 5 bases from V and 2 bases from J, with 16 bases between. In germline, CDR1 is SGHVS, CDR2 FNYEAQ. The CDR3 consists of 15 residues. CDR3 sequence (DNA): TGTGCCAGCAGCCCAGTAGGGGGGAATACCTACGAGCAGTACTTC. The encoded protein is CASSPVGGNTYEQYF.

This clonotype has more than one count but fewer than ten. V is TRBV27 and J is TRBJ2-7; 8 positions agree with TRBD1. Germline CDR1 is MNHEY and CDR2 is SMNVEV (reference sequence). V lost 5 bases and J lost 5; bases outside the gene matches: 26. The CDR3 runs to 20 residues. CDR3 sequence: CASSKRGRDRLILLLHEQYF. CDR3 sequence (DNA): TGTGCCAGCAGTAAAAGAGGTCGGGACAGGCTGATTCTTCTTCTTCACGAGCAGTACTTC.

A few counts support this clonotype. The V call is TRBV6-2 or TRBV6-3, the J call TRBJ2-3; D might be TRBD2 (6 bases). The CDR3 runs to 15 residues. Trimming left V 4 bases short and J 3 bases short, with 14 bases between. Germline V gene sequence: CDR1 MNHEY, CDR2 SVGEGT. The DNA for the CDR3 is TGTGCCAGCAGTTCGCCGGGGAGGACGACAGATACGCAGTATTTT. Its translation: CASSSPGRTTDTQYF.

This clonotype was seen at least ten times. This CDR3 is CASSHRGDYEQYF. The CDR3, as DNA: TGTGCCAGCAGCCACAGGGGAGACTACGAGCAGTACTTC. The chain joins TRBV27 to TRBJ2-7; 7 bases align to TRBD1. This CDR3 region has 13 residues. Germline V gives CDR1 MNHEY, CDR2 SMNVEV (reference sequence). Trimming removed 6 bases from V and 3 bases from J; junction bases left unmatched: 5.

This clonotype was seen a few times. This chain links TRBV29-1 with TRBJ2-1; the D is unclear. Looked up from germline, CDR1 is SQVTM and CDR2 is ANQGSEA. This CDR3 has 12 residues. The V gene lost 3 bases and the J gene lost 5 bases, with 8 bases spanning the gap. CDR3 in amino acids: CSVEIGNNEQFF. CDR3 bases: TGCAGCGTTGAGATCGGTAACAATGAGCAGTTCTTC.

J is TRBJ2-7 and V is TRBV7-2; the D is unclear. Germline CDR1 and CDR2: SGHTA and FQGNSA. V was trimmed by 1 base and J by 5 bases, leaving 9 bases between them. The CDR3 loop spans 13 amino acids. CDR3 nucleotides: TGTGCCAGCAGCTTAGAAGTCCTGAACGAGCAGTACTTC. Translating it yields CASSLEVLNEQYF.

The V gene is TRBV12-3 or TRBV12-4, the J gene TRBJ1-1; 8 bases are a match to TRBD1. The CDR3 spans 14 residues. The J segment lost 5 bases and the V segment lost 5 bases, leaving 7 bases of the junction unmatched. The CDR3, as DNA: TGTGCCAGCAGTCCCTGGACAGGGAAGACTGAAGCTTTCTTT. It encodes CASSPWTGKTEAFF.

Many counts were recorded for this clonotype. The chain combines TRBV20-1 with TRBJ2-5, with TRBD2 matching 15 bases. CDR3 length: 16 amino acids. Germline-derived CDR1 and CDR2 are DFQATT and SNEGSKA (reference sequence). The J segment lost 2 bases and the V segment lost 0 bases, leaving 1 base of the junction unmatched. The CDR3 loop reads CSAREGLAGGQETQYF. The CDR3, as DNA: TGCAGTGCTAGAGAGGGACTAGCGGGGGGACAAGAGACCCAGTACTTC.

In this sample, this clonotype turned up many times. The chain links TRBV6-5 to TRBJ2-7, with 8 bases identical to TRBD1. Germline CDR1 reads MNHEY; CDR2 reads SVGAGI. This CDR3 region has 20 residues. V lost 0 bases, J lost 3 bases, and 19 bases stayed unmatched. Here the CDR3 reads CASSYSKWQGAIPPVYEQYF. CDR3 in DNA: TGTGCCAGCAGTTACTCGAAGTGGCAGGGGGCAATCCCACCCGTCTACGAGCAGTACTTC.

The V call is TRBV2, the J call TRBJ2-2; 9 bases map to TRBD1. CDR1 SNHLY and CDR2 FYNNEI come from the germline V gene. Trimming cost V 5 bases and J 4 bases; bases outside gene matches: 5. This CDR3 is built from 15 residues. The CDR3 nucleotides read TGTGCCAGCAGTAGGACAGGGGTTCTCACCGGGGAGCTGTTTTTT. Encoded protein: CASSRTGVLTGELFF. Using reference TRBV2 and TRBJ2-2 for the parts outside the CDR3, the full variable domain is EPEVTQTPSHQVTQMGQEVILRCVPISNHLYFYWYRQILGQKVEFLVSFYNNEISEKSEIFDDQFSVERPDGSNFTLKIRSTKLEDSAMYFCASSRTGVLTGELFFGEGSRLTVL.

CDR3: CASSFWTGASSGNTIYF. The CDR3 DNA reads as TGTGCCAGCAGTTTCTGGACAGGGGCTTCATCTGGAAACACCATATATTTT. The rearrangement links TRBV6-6 to TRBJ1-3, with 9 bases matching TRBD1. Trimming cost V 4 bases and J 1 base; bases outside gene matches: 8. The CDR3 runs 17 residues. Germline values: CDR1 MNHNY, CDR2 SVGAGI (reference sequence).

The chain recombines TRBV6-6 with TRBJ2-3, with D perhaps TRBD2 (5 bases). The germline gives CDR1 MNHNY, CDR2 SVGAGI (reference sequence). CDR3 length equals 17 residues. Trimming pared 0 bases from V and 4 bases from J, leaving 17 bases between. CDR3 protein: CASSYSTNRGSPDTQYF. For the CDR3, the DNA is TGTGCCAGCAGTTACTCGACGAACCGAGGGAGCCCAGATACGCAGTATTTT.

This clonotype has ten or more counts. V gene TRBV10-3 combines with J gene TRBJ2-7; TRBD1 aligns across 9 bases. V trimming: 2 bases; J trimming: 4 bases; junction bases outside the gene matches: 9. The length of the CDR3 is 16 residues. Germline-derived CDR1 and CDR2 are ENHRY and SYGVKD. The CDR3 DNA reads TGTGCCATCAGTGAGGGGGCTCCGGGACAGGGATACGAGCAGTACTTC. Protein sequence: CAISEGAPGQGYEQYF.

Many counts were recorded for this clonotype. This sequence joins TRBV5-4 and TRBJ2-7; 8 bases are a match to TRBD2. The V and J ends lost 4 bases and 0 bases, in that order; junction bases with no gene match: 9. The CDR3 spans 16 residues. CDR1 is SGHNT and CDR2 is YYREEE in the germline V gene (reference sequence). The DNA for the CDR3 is TGTGCCAGCAGCCCTCGTGGCGGGGGGCGCTCCTACGAGCAGTACTTC. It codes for CASSPRGGGRSYEQYF.

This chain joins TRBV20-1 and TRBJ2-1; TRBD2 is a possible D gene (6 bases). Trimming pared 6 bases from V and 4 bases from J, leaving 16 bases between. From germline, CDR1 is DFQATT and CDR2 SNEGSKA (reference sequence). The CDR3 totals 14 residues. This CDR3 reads CSAQPPGLYNEQFF. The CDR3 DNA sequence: TGCAGTGCCCAACCTCCGGGACTTTACAATGAGCAGTTCTTC.

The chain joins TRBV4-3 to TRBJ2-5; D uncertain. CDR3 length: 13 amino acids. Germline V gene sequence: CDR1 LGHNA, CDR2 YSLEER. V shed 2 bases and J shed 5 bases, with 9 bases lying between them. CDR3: CASSQSLPETQYF. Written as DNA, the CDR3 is TGCGCCAGCAGCCAAAGCCTCCCGGAGACCCAGTACTTC.

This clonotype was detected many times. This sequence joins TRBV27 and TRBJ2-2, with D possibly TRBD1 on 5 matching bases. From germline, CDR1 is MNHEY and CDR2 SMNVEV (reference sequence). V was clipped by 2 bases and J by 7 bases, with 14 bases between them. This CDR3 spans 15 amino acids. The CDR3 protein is CASSLRQGWGGELFF. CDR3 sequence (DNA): TGTGCCAGCAGTTTACGTCAGGGATGGGGCGGGGAGCTGTTTTTT.

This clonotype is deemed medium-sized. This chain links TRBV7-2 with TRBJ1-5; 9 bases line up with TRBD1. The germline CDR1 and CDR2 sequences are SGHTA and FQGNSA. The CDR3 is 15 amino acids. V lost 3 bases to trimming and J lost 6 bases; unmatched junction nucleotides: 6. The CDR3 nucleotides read TGTGCCAGCAGCTTCACAGGGGGCGCGGGTCAGCCCCAGCATTTT. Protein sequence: CASSFTGGAGQPQHF.

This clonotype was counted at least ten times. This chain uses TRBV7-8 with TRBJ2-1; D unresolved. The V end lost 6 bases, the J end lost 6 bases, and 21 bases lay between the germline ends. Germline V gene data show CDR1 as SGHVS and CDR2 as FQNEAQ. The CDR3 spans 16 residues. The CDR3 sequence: CASSPLTGSGPNEQFF. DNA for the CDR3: TGTGCCAGCAGTCCTCTCACCGGGTCCGGCCCCAATGAGCAGTTCTTC.

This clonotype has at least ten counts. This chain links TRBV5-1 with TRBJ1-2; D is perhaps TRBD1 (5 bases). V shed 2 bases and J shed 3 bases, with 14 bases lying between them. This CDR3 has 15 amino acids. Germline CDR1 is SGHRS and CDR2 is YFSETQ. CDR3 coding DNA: TGCGCCAGCAGCTTAGACGGAGGGACGGACTATGGCTACACCTTC. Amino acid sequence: CASSLDGGTDYGYTF.

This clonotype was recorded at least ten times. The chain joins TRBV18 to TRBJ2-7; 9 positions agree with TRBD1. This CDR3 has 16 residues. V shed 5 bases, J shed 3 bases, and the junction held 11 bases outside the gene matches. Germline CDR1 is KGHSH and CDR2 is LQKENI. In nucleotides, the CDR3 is TGTGCCAGCTCAACACAATCCGGGACAGGGCTCTACGAGCAGTACTTC. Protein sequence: CASSTQSGTGLYEQYF.

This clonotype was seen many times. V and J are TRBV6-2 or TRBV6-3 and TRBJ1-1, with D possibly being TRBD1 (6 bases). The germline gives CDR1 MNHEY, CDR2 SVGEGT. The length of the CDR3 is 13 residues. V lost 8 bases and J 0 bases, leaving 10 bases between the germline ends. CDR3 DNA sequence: TGTGCCAGCGCGGGGGACATGAACACTGAAGCTTTCTTT. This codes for CASAGDMNTEAFF.

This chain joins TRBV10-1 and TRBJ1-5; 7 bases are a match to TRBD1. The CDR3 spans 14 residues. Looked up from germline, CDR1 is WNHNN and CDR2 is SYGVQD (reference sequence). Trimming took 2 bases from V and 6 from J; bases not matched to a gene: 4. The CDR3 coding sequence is TGCGCCAGCAGTGAGACAGGGGCATCTCAGCCCCAGCATTTT. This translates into CASSETGASQPQHF.

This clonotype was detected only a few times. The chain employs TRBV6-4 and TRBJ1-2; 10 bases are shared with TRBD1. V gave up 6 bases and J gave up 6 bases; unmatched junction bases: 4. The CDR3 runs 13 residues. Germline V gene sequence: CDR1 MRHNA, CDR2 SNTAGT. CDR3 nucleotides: TGTGCCAGCAGGAGCGGGACAGGGGATGGCTACACCTTC. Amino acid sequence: CASRSGTGDGYTF.

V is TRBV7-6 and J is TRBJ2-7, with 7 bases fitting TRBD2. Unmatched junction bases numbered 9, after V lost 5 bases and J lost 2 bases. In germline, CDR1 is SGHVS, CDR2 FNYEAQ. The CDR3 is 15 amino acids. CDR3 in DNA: TGTGCCAGCAGCCCCCTCGCGGGGGAGACCTACGAGCAGTACTTC. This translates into CASSPLAGETYEQYF.

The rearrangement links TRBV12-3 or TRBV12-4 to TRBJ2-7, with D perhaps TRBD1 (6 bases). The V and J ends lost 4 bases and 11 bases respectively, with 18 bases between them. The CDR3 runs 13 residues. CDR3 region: CASSSGGQIKEYF. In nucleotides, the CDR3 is TGTGCCAGCAGTTCAGGTGGACAGATAAAGGAGTACTTC.